This T cell receptor (beta chain) was sequenced for a study of T-cell reconstitution after alpha-beta-depleted transplantation in children. This clonotype was detected many times. Trimming cost V 5 bases and J 0 bases, with 19 bases left between them. Looked up from germline, CDR1 is MDHEN and CDR2 is SYDVKM. This CDR3 has 17 residues. TCRbeta library preparation incorporated unique molecular identifiers. TCRdb redid the calling of the PCR reads with MiXCR, one entry per CDR3 protein. The sample consists of about 190,000 distinct CDR3 sequences, approximately 6.6% of them appearing once. This TCR came from a human donor who donated a stem cell graft to a child with Wiskott-Aldrich syndrome. Sample: PBMCs from the stem cell graft donor, taken from the stem cell graft. The V gene is TRBV28, the J gene TRBJ1-1; D not certain. The CDR3 here is CASSHASNPFMNTEAFF. In DNA, the CDR3 is TGTGCCAGCAGTCACGCATCCAACCCGTTCATGAACACTGAAGCTTTCTTT.